The clone carrying this T cell receptor (beta chain) was observed a few times. No antigen is known for it. The data originate from a study of T-cell memory formation after mild COVID-19. General study results and limits: Some responding clones appeared in pre-infection memory, suggesting cross-reactive memory joined. CD4/CD8 balance characterized clones contracting day 15 to 85, and CD4+ skew characterized later expanders.

V lost 3 bases and J lost 3; bases outside the gene matches: 2. This CDR3 contains 14 residues. Germline CDR1 SGHRS, CDR2 YFSETQ. TCRdb itself ran the 5' RACE reads through MiXCR, one entry per CDR3 protein. The sample holds roughly 240,000 distinct CDR3 sequences; 15% to 20% are singletons and the top ten take approximately 23%. The sample was PBMCs or a T cell subset sorted from them (not recorded which). The source of this sequence is a young man who had mild COVID-19 (a few samples of this study predate the infection). Cell type and time point are not known. This chain joins TRBV5-1 and TRBJ1-1, with 10 bases matching TRBD1. The CDR3 sequence: CASSSGTGDTEAFF. The CDR3 region has the DNA TGCGCCAGCAGCTCCGGGACAGGGGACACTGAAGCTTTCTTT.